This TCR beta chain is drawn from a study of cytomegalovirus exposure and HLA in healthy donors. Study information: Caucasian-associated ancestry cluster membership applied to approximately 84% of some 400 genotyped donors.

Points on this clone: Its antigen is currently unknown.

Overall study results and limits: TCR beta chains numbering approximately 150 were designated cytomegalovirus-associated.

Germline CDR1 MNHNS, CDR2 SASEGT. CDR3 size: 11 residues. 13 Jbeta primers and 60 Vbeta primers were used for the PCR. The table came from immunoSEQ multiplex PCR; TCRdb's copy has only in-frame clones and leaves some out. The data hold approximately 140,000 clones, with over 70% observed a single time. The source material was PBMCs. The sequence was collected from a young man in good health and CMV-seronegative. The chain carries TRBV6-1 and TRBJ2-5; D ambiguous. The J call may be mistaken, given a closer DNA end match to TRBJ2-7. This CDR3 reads CASYSSYEQYF. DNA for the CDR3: TGTGCCAGCTATAGCTCCTACGAGCAGTACTTC.